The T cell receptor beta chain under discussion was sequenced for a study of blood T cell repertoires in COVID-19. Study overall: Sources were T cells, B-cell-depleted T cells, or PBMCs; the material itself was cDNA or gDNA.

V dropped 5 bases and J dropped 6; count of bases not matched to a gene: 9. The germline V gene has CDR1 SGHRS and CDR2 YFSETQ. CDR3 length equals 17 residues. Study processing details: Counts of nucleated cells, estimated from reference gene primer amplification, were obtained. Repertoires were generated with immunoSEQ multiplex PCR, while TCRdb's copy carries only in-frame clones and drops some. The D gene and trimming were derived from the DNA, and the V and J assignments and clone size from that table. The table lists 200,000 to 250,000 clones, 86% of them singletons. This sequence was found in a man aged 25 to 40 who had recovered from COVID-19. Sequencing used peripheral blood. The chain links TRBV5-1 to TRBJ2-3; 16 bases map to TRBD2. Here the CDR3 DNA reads TGCGCCAGCAGTCGACCGGGACTAGCGGGGGGGAATGATACGCAGTATTTT. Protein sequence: CASSRPGLAGGNDTQYF. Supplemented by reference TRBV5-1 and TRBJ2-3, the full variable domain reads KAGVTQTPRYLIKTRGQQVTLSCSPISGHRSVSWYQQTPGQGLQFLFEYFSETQRNKGNFPGRFSGRQFSNSRSEMNVSTLELGDSALYLCASSRPGLAGGNDTQYFGPGTRLTVL.